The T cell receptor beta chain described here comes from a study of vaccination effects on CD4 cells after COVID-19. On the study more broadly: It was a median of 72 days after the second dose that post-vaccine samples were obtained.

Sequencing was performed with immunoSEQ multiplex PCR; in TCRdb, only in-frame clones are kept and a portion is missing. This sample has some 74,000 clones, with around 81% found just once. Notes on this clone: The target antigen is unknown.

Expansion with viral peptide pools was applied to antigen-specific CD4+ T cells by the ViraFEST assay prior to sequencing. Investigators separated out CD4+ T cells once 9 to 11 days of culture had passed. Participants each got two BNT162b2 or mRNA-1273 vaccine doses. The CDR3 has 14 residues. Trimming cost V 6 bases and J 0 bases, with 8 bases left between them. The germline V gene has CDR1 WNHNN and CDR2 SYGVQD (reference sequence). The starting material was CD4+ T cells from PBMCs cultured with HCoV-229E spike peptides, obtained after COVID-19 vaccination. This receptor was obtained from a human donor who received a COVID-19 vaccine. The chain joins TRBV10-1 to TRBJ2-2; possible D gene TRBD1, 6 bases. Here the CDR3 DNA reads TGCGCCAGCAGACAGGGTGCGAACACCGGGGAGCTGTTTTTT. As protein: CASRQGANTGELFF.